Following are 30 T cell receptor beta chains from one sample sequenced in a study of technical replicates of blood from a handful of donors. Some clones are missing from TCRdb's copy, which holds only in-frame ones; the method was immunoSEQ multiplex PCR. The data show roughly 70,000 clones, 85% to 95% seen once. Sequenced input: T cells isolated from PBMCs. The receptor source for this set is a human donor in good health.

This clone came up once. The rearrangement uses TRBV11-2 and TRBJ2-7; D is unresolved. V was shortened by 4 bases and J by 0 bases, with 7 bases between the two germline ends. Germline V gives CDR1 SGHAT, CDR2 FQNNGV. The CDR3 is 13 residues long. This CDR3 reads CASSSLSSYEQYF. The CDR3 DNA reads TGTGCCAGCAGCTCCCTTAGCTCCTACGAGCAGTACTTC. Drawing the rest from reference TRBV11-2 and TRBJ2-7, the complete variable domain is EAGVAQSPRYKIIEKRQSVAFWCNPISGHATLYWYQQILGQGPKLLIQFQNNGVVDDSQLPKDRFSAERLKGVDSTLKIQPAKLEDSAVYLCASSSLSSYEQYFGPGTRLTVT.

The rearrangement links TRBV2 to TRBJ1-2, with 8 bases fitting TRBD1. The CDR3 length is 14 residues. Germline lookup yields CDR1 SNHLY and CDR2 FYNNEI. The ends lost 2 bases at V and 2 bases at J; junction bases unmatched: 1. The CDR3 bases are TGTGCCAGCAGTGAACAGGGGGCAAACTATGGCTACACCTTC. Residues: CASSEQGANYGYTF.

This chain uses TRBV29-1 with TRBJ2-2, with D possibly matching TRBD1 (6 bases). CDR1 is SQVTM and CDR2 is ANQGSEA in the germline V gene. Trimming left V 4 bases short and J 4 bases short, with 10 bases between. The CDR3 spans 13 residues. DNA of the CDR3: TGCAGCGTTGGACAGGTTTTCACCGGGGAGCTGTTTTTT. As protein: CSVGQVFTGELFF.

The CDR3 coding sequence is TGTGCCAGCAGCTTAGAGGCAGGGGCCGGCTACACCTTC. Translated, it gives CASSLEAGAGYTF. The rearrangement joins TRBV11-2 to TRBJ1-2; tentative D call: TRBD1 (6 bases). The CDR3 is made up of 13 amino acids. V was clipped by 0 bases and J by 8 bases, with 10 bases between them. Germline lookup yields CDR1 SGHAT and CDR2 FQNNGV.

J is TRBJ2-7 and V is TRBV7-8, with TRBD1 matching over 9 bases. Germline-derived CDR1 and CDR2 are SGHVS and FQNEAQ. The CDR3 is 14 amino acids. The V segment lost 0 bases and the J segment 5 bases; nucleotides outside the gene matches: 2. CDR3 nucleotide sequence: TGTGCCAGCAGCTTAGCGGGACAGGGTGACGAGCAGTACTTC. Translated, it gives CASSLAGQGDEQYF.

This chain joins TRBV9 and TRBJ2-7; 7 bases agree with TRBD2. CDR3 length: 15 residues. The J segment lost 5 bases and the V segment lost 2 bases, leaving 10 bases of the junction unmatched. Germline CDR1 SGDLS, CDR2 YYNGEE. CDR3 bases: TGTGCCAGCAGCGTGGGCGGGAGAGGAGTAGACGAGCAGTACTTC. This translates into CASSVGGRGVDEQYF.

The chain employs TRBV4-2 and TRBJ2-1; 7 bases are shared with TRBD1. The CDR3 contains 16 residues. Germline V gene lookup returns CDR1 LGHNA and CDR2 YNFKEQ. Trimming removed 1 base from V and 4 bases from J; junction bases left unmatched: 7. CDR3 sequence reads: CASSQVPGQTYNEQFF. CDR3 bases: TGTGCCAGCAGCCAAGTTCCGGGACAGACATACAATGAGCAGTTCTTC.

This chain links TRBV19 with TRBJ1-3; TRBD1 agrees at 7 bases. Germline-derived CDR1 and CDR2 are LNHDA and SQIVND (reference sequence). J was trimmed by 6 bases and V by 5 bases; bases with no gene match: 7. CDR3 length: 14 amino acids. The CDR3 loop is CASSLGQVENTIYF. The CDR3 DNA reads TGTGCCAGTAGTCTCGGACAGGTTGAAAACACCATATATTTT. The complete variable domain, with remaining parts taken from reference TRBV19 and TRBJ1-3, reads DGGITQSPKYLFRKEGQNVTLSCEQNLNHDAMYWYRQDPGQGLRLIYYSQIVNDFQKGDIAEGYSVSREKKESFPLTVTSAQKNPTAFYLCASSLGQVENTIYFGEGSWLTVV.

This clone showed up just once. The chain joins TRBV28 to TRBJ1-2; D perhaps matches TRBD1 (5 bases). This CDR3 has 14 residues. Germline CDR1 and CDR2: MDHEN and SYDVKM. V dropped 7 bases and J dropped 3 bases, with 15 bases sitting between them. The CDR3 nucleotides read TGTGCCAGCACCCTTGTGGGGGGAGACTATGGCTACACCTTC. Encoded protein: CASTLVGGDYGYTF.

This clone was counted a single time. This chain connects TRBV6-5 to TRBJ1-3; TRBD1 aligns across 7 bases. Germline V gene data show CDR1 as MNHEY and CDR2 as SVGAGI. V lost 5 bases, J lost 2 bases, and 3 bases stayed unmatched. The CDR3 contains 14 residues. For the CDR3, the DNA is TGTGCCAGCAGTATGGGACAGACTGGAAACACCATATATTTT. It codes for CASSMGQTGNTIYF.

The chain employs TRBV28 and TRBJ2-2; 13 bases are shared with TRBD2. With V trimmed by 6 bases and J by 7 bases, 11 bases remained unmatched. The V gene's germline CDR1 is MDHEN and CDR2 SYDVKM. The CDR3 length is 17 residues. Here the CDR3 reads CASSLTGLAGDVGELFF. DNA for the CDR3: TGTGCCAGCAGCCTTACCGGACTAGCGGGAGATGTCGGGGAGCTGTTTTTT.

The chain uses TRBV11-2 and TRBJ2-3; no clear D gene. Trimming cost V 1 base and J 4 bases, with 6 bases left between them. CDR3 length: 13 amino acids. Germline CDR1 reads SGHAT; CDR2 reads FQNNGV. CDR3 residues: CASSLGVADTQYF. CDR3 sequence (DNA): TGTGCCAGCAGCTTAGGAGTTGCAGATACGCAGTATTTT.

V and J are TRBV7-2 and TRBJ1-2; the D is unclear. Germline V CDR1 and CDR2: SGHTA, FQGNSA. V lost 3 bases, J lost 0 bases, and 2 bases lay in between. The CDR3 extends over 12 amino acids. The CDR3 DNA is TGTGCCAGCAGCTTCACTAACTATGGCTACACCTTC. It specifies CASSFTNYGYTF.

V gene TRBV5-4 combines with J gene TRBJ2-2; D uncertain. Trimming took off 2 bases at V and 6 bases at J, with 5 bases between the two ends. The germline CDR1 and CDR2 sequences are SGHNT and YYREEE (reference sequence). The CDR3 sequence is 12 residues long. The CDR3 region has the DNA TGTGCCAGCAGCTTTAATGCCGGGGAGCTGTTTTTT. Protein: CASSFNAGELFF.

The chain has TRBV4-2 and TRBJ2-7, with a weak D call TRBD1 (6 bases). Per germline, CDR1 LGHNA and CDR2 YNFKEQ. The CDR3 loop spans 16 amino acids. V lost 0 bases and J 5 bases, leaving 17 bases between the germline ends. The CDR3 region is CASSQDYSRGLNEQYF. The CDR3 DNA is TGTGCCAGCAGCCAAGATTACTCCAGGGGCCTTAACGAGCAGTACTTC.

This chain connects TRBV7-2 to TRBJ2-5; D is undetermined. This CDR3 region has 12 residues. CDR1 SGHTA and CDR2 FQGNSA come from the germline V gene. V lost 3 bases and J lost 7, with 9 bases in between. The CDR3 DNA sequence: TGTGCCAGCAGCTTTCATACCAGGACCCAGTACTTC. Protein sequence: CASSFHTRTQYF.

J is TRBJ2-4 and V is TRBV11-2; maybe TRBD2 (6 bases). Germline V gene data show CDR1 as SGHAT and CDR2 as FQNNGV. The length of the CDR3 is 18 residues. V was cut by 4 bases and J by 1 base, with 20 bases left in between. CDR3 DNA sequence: TGTGCCAGCAGCTCCATAAAGTTCGGGGGTCGGGCCAAAAACATTCAGTACTTC. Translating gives CASSSIKFGGRAKNIQYF.

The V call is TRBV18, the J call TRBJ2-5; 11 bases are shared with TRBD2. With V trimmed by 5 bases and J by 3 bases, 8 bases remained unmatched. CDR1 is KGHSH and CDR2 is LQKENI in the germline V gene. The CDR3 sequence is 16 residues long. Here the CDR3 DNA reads TGTGCCAGCTCAAACATACCGGGACTAGCGGAAGAGACCCAGTACTTC. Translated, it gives CASSNIPGLAEETQYF.

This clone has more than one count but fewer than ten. CDR3 amino acids: CASSDRGQPQHF. The DNA of the CDR3 is TGTGCCAGCAGTGACAGGGGCCAGCCCCAGCATTTT. The gene calls are TRBV2 and TRBJ1-5; D perhaps matches TRBD1 (6 bases). The CDR3 spans 12 residues. Germline V gives CDR1 SNHLY, CDR2 FYNNEI. V lost 3 bases and J lost 7, with 7 bases in between.

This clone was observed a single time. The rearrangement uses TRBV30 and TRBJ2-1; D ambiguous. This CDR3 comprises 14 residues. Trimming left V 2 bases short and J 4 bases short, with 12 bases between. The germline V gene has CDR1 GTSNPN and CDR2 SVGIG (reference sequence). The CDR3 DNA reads TGTGCCTGGAGTAATAGCCTTACTTACAATGAGCAGTTCTTC. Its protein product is CAWSNSLTYNEQFF.

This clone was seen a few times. CDR3 in DNA: TGTGCCAGCAGTTTAAGAGGAGGGAATGAAAAACTGTTTTTT. Its protein product is CASSLRGGNEKLFF. This chain connects TRBV6-5 to TRBJ1-4, with D unclear. V was clipped by 4 bases and J by 5 bases, with 11 bases between them. The CDR3 totals 14 residues. Looked up from germline, CDR1 is MNHEY and CDR2 is SVGAGI.

The CDR3 DNA reads as TGCAGCGTTGAGACCGGACAGATAGCCAAAAACATTCAGTACTTC. Its translation is CSVETGQIAKNIQYF. V and J are TRBV29-1 and TRBJ2-4; a weak D match, TRBD1 (6 bases). Trimming stripped 3 bases from V and 0 bases from J, with 12 bases between. From germline, CDR1 is SQVTM and CDR2 ANQGSEA. The length of the CDR3 is 15 residues.

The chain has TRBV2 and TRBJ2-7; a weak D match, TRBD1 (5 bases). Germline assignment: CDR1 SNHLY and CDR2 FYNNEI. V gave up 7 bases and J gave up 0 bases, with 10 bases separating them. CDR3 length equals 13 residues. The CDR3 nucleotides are TGTGCCAGCAAGGGAACAGGCTCCTACGAGCAGTACTTC. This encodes CASKGTGSYEQYF. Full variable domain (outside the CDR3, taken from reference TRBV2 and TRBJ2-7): EPEVTQTPSHQVTQMGQEVILRCVPISNHLYFYWYRQILGQKVEFLVSFYNNEISEKSEIFDDQFSVERPDGSNFTLKIRSTKLEDSAMYFCASKGTGSYEQYFGPGTRLTVT.

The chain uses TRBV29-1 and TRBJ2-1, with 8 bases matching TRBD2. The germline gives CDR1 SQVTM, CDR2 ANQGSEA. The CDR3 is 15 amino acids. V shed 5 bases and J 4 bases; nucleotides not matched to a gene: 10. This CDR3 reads CSVLEAGGWYNEQFF. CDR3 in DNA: TGCAGCGTTCTAGAGGCGGGAGGATGGTACAATGAGCAGTTCTTC.

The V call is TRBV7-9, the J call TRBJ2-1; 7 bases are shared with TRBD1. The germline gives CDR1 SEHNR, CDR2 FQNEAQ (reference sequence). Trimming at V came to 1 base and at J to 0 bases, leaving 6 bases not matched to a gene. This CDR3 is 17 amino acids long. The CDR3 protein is CASSLDAGGSSYNEQFF. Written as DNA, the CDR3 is TGTGCCAGCAGCTTAGATGCAGGGGGTAGCTCCTACAATGAGCAGTTCTTC.

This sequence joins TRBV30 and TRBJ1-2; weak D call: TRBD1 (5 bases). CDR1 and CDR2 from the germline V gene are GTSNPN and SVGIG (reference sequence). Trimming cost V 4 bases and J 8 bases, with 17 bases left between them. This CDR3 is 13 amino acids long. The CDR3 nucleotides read TGTGCCTGGATTCCCCAGGGAGGTCCCGGCTACACCTTC. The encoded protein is CAWIPQGGPGYTF.

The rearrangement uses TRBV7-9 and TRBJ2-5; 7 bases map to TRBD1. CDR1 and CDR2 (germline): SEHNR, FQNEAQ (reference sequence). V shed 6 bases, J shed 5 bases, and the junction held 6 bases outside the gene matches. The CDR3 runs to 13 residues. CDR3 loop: CASRNRGGETQYF. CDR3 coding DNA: TGTGCCAGCAGAAACAGGGGCGGGGAGACCCAGTACTTC.

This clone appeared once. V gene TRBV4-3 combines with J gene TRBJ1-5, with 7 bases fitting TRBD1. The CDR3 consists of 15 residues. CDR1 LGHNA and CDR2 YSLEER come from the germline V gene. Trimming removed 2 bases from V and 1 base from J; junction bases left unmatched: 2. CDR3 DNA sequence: TGCGCCAGCAGCCAACTGACAGGGAGCAATCAGCCCCAGCATTTT. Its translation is CASSQLTGSNQPQHF.

CDR3 in amino acids: CASSGGLASGELFF. The CDR3 coding sequence is TGTGCCAGCAGTGGGGGACTAGCGAGCGGGGAGCTGTTTTTT. J is TRBJ2-2 and V is TRBV9, with 10 nucleotides matching TRBD2. The junction had 5 bases not matched to a gene; V was cut back by 5 bases and J by 7 bases. The CDR3 loop spans 14 amino acids. CDR1 and CDR2 (germline): SGDLS, YYNGEE.

The CDR3: CASSLAGWSEAFF. The DNA for the CDR3 is TGCGCCAGCAGCTTGGCAGGATGGTCTGAAGCTTTCTTT. This chain connects TRBV5-1 to TRBJ1-1; D call uncertain. This CDR3 has 13 residues. Deletions cut 0 bases from V and 6 bases from J, with 9 bases between. Germline loops: CDR1 SGHRS, CDR2 YFSETQ.